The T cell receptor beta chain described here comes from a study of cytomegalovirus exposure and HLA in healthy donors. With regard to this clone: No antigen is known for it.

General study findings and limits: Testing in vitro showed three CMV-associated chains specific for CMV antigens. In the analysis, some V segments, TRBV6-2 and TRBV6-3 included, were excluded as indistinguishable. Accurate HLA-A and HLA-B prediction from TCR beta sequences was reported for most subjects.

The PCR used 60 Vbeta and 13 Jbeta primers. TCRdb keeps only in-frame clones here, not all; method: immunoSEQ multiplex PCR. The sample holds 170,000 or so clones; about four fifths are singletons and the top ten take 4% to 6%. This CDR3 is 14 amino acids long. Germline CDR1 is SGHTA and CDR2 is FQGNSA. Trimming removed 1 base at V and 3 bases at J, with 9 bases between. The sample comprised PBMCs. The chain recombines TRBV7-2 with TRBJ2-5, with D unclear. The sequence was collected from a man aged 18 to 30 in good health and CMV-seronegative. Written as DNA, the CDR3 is TGTGCCAGCAGCTTAGGCGGTAGTGAAGAGACCCAGTACTTC. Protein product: CASSLGGSEETQYF.